Listed below are T cell receptor beta chains from one sample, sequenced in a study of response to subunit inactivated influenza vaccine. Via MiXCR, TCRdb re-called the RT-PCR reads, giving one row per CDR3 protein. The repertoire includes roughly 700,000 distinct CDR3 sequences, 14% of them detected once, and 6.5% to 8.5% sits in the top ten. This material consisted of PBMCs from blood, taken 14 to 15 days before vaccination. These receptors were collected from a man aged 45-65 years who received an inactivated influenza vaccine. Each CDR3 is given with its conserved first and last residue. A D gene is named only where the DNA matches it firmly. Size values are once, few and many counts, or a class for expanded clones, and some rows have none.

v_call,d_call,j_call,clone_size,cdr3_nt,cdr3_aa
TRBV7-8,TRBD2,TRBJ2-2,many,TGTGCCAGCAGCCCCCGCAGGGAGGGCACCGGGGAGCTGTTTTTT,CASSPRREGTGELFF
TRBV29-1,TRBD1,TRBJ2-7,few,TGCAGCGTTGACGGCAGGGGGACCCTTTACGAGCAGTACTTC,CSVDGRGTLYEQYF
TRBV20-1,-,TRBJ2-5,-,TGCAGTGCTAGACGGGACTGGGAGACCCAGTACTTC,CSARRDWETQYF
TRBV5-6,-,TRBJ2-1,few,TGTGCCAGCAGCCCCCGCCCGGGGGCCTCCTACAATGAGCAGTTCTTC,CASSPRPGASYNEQFF
TRBV6-5,-,TRBJ2-1,-,TGTGCCAGCAGTTATTTCGGGGGGCTCTACAATGAGCAGTTCTTC,CASSYFGGLYNEQFF
TRBV7-9,-,TRBJ1-1,few,TGTGCCAGCAGCTTAGAGGCAGCTGAAGCTTTCTTT,CASSLEAAEAFF
TRBV6-2/TRBV6-3,-,TRBJ2-2,few,TGTGCCAGCAGTTACGCGGTGGACGGGGAGCTGTTTTTT,CASSYAVDGELFF
TRBV28,-,TRBJ2-7,-,TGTGCCAGCATCTCGGCCAGCGCCTCCTACGAGCAGTACTTC,CASISASASYEQYF
TRBV3-1,-,TRBJ2-6,few,TGTGCCAGCACCATAAACCAGACCCCCCAACAACAGGAAAAAGACTCTGGGGCCAACGTCCTGACTTTC,CASTINQTPQQQEKDSGANVLTF
TRBV2,-,TRBJ2-3,-,TGTGCCAGCAGTGATGGGGACTTTTCTAGCACAGATACGCAGTATTTT,CASSDGDFSSTDTQYF
TRBV6-2/TRBV6-3,-,TRBJ2-2,many,TGTGCCAGCAGTTACTCGCCCACCGGGGAGCTGTTTTTT,CASSYSPTGELFF
TRBV7-3,-,TRBJ2-2,many,TGTGCCAGCAGCCGGGACTCCTTAGGGCCCGGGGAGCTGTTTTTT,CASSRDSLGPGELFF
TRBV4-1,TRBD2,TRBJ2-3,-,TGCGCCAGCAGCCAAGATGAACGGGGGGGCCCGGCAGATACGCAGTATTTT,CASSQDERGGPADTQYF
TRBV3-1,TRBD2,TRBJ2-1,-,TGTGCCAGCAGCCAAGCACTAGCGGGGATATACAATGAGCAGTTCTTC,CASSQALAGIYNEQFF
TRBV18,TRBD1,TRBJ2-1,-,TGTGCCAGCTCACCACCGAAGACAGGGGTAAGGTACAATGAGCAGTTCTTC,CASSPPKTGVRYNEQFF
TRBV9,TRBD2,TRBJ2-3,many,TGTGCCAGCAGCACATATGGGGGGGAGTTCGCAGATACGCAGTATTTT,CASSTYGGEFADTQYF
TRBV12-3/TRBV12-4,-,TRBJ2-2,few,TGTGCCAGCGTCCGGGGATGGACCGGGGAGCTGTTTTTT,CASVRGWTGELFF
TRBV12-3/TRBV12-4,TRBD2,TRBJ2-2,few,TGTGCCAGCACCCCCCTAGCGGGAGGGCCGACCGGGGAGCTGTTTTTT,CASTPLAGGPTGELFF
TRBV5-1,-,TRBJ2-2,-,TGCGCCAGCAGCCGGGACACAGCGAACACCGGGGAGCTGTTTTTT,CASSRDTANTGELFF
TRBV4-2,-,TRBJ1-1,few,TGTGCCATCCGAAAGGGGTCGGACACTGAAGCTTTCTTT,CAIRKGSDTEAFF
TRBV20-1,TRBD2,TRBJ2-5,-,TGCAGTGCTATAGCGGGGGGCCTCCAAGAGACCCAGTACTTC,CSAIAGGLQETQYF
TRBV9,TRBD1,TRBJ1-2,few,TGTGCCAGCAGCGCCGACAGGGGCCTAATATATGGCTACACCTTC,CASSADRGLIYGYTF
TRBV12-3/TRBV12-4,-,TRBJ1-4,-,TGTGCCAGCAGTTCGAGGGAGCGGCACAATGAAAAACTGTTTTTT,CASSSRERHNEKLFF
TRBV14,TRBD2,TRBJ2-3,once,TGTGCCAGCAGCCCCGGGGGGGGGCGCCGCCTCACAGATACGCAGTATTTT,CASSPGGGRRLTDTQYF
TRBV12-3/TRBV12-4,TRBD1,TRBJ2-3,many,TGTGCCAGCAGTTTAGCGCTCTGGGACAGGGGAACAGATACGCAGTATTTT,CASSLALWDRGTDTQYF
TRBV5-1,-,TRBJ2-7,few,TGCGCCAGCAGTCATGACACCCTCTCCTACGAGCAGTACTTC,CASSHDTLSYEQYF
TRBV4-2,TRBD2,TRBJ2-1,many,TGTGCCAGCAGCCAAGCTACTAGCGGGGGGAGCTCCTACAATGAGCAGTTCTTC,CASSQATSGGSSYNEQFF
TRBV19,-,TRBJ2-1,few,TGTGCCAGTAGCCCCGAAGTACCCTCCTACAATGAGCAGTTCTTC,CASSPEVPSYNEQFF
TRBV5-1,-,TRBJ2-5,few,TGCGCCAGCAGCTTGGTGCGGCCCGGAGAGACCCAGTACTTC,CASSLVRPGETQYF
TRBV6-2/TRBV6-3,TRBD1,TRBJ1-2,-,TGTGCCAGCACCCCCAGTCGGACAGGGATCGATGGCTACACCTTC,CASTPSRTGIDGYTF
TRBV7-2,-,TRBJ2-7,many,TGTGCCAGCAGCCGCGGCCGAGACCCCTCCTACGAGCAGTACTTC,CASSRGRDPSYEQYF
TRBV20-1,-,TRBJ1-1,few,TGCAGTGCTAGTGGTAGTGTAAGTCGCACTGAAGCTTTCTTT,CSASGSVSRTEAFF
TRBV5-5,-,TRBJ2-6,-,TGTGCCAGCAGCTTGAGTTTAGGGACCCACTCTGGGGCCAACGTCCTGACTTTC,CASSLSLGTHSGANVLTF
TRBV5-1,-,TRBJ2-7,few,TGCGCCAGCAGCTTGGTGGGAGGACAGACCTACGAGCAGTACTTC,CASSLVGGQTYEQYF
TRBV9,TRBD2,TRBJ2-1,few,TGTGCCAGCAGCGTAGGCGGGAGGAACGATGAGCAGTTCTTC,CASSVGGRNDEQFF
TRBV12-3/TRBV12-4,TRBD2,TRBJ2-1,-,TGTGCCAGCAGTCGTACTAGCGGGCTACTCAATGAGCAGTTCTTC,CASSRTSGLLNEQFF
TRBV4-1,TRBD1,TRBJ1-3,many,TGCGCCAGCAGCCAAGTCCGGACAGGGAACACCATATATTTT,CASSQVRTGNTIYF
TRBV11-1,TRBD1,TRBJ2-1,-,TGTGCCAGCAGCTTAGTTCAGGGGGCGATCAATGAGCAGTTCTTC,CASSLVQGAINEQFF
TRBV15,TRBD2,TRBJ2-3,-,TGTGCCACCAGCGCGACTAGCGGGGGCTGGCTTAGCACAGATACGCAGTATTTT,CATSATSGGWLSTDTQYF
TRBV4-3,-,TRBJ1-1,many,TGCGCCAGCAGCCAATTCCCGAACACTGAAGCTTTCTTT,CASSQFPNTEAFF
TRBV6-2/TRBV6-3,TRBD2,TRBJ2-2,-,TGTGCCAGCAGTTACCAGCCGGGACTAGCGTACACCGGGGAGCTGTTTTTT,CASSYQPGLAYTGELFF
TRBV5-1,TRBD1,TRBJ2-3,-,TGCGCCAGCAGCTTGAGTGGGACAGGTGCAATGGATACGCAGTATTTT,CASSLSGTGAMDTQYF
TRBV4-2,-,TRBJ1-1,-,TGTGCCAGCAGCCAAGATGTCGTGAACACTGAAGCTTTCTTT,CASSQDVVNTEAFF
TRBV28,TRBD1,TRBJ1-4,few,TGTGCCAGCAGTCCAAGGACAGGAAATGAAAAACTGTTTTTT,CASSPRTGNEKLFF
TRBV29-1,-,TRBJ2-7,many,TGCAGCGTTGAAGTTAGCGGCCAGGGATACGAGCAGTACTTC,CSVEVSGQGYEQYF
TRBV29-1,TRBD2,TRBJ2-1,-,TGCAGCGTCCCGGGACTAGGGTCCGGGGGAGAGCAGTTCTTC,CSVPGLGSGGEQFF
TRBV20-1,-,TRBJ2-4,-,TGCAGTGCGTTCGGGACGCCCGCAGGGAACATTCACTACTTC,CSAFGTPAGNIHYF
TRBV5-6,-,TRBJ2-5,many,TGTGCCAGCAGCGGGGAGGAGGGCCCCCAAGAGACCCAGTACTTC,CASSGEEGPQETQYF
TRBV20-1,-,TRBJ1-5,-,TGCAGTGCTAGTCGGGACTGCGGTAATCAGCCCCAGCATTTT,CSASRDCGNQPQHF
TRBV6-2/TRBV6-3,-,TRBJ2-7,-,TGTGCCAGCAGTTACCGCCCCCGGACAGACGAGCAGTACTTC,CASSYRPRTDEQYF
TRBV20-1,TRBD1,TRBJ1-5,-,TGCAGTGCGGGGGGACAGGGCAAAACTCAGCCCCAGCATTTT,CSAGGQGKTQPQHF
TRBV3-1,-,TRBJ2-6,few,TGTGCCAGCAGGGCAGGGGGGACCAACGTCCTGACTTTC,CASRAGGTNVLTF
TRBV15,TRBD1,TRBJ2-5,many,TGTGCCACCAGCAGAGTGGGAGGGACAGGGTCCCAGTACTTC,CATSRVGGTGSQYF
TRBV20-1,TRBD2,TRBJ2-3,-,TGCAGTGCTAGAGATGTTGCGGGGGGGCCAGATACGCAGTATTTT,CSARDVAGGPDTQYF
TRBV29-1,TRBD1,TRBJ2-5,-,TGCAGCGCGGGACAGCAAAAAGAGACCCAGTACTTC,CSAGQQKETQYF
TRBV10-2,-,TRBJ1-3,-,TGCGCCAGCAGCATCGAAGTCACTGGAAACACCATATATTTT,CASSIEVTGNTIYF
TRBV6-6,-,TRBJ2-1,-,TGTGCCAGCAGTGGGACGGATTACAATGAGCAGTTCTTC,CASSGTDYNEQFF